What follows are 20 T cell receptor beta chains derived from one specimen sequenced in a study of cytomegalovirus exposure and HLA in healthy donors. Using immunoSEQ multiplex PCR, the repertoire was profiled, and TCRdb retains in-frame clones only, with some absent. The sample holds approximately 65,000 clones, around 93% seen once. Sequencing input: PBMCs. The receptors derive from a man younger than 35 in good health and CMV-seronegative.

This sequence joins TRBV2 and TRBJ2-7; 9 bases match TRBD1. Losses at the gene ends were 10 bases for V and 6 bases for J; bases not matched to a gene: 10. CDR3 length: 13 amino acids. Germline lookup yields CDR1 SNHLY and CDR2 FYNNEI. The CDR3 DNA reads TGTGCCACCACCGGGACAGGGAAATTCGAGCAGTACTTC. Residues: CATTGTGKFEQYF.

This chain connects TRBV5-4 to TRBJ2-1, with a weak D call TRBD1 (5 bases). This CDR3 has 14 amino acids. The V gene's germline CDR1 is SGHNT and CDR2 YYREEE (reference sequence). V shed 5 bases and J shed 8 bases, with 17 bases lying between them. In DNA form, the CDR3 reads TGTGCCAGCAGTTTTCCCTCAGGGCTGGATGAGCAGTTCTTC. It translates to CASSFPSGLDEQFF.

The V call is TRBV18, the J call TRBJ2-3; 8 nucleotides match TRBD2. With 6 bases clipped from V and 5 bases from J, the junction kept 4 bases outside the gene matches. Germline lookup yields CDR1 KGHSH and CDR2 LQKENI. The CDR3 runs 13 residues. CDR3 in DNA: TGTGCCAGCTCCCGCGCGGGGGGAGATACGCAGTATTTT. Protein product: CASSRAGGDTQYF.

The chain joins TRBV15 to TRBJ1-4; D gene ambiguous. Germline lookup yields CDR1 LNHNV and CDR2 YYDKDF (reference sequence). Between the trimmed V and J ends, which lost 2 bases and 5 bases, there was a span of 3 bases. The CDR3 runs 12 residues. Here the CDR3 DNA reads TGTGCCACCAGCAGACAGAATGAAAAACTGTTTTTT. It is translated as CATSRQNEKLFF.

The genes are TRBV10-3 and TRBJ2-1, with TRBD1 as a possible D gene (6 bases). Per the germline V gene, CDR1 is ENHRY and CDR2 is SYGVKD. CDR3 length: 12 amino acids. V gave up 8 bases and J gave up 7 bases, with 12 bases separating them. The CDR3 region has the DNA TGTGCCATCGCAGGGGCCAGTAATGAGCAGTTCTTC. As protein: CAIAGASNEQFF.

The chain recombines TRBV19 with TRBJ2-1, with TRBD2 as a possible D gene (5 bases). Trimming pared 6 bases from V and 2 bases from J, leaving 17 bases between. This CDR3 has 16 amino acids. CDR1 is LNHDA, CDR2 SQIVND, per germline (reference sequence). As DNA, the CDR3 is TGTGCCAGTAGCTACCCTCGGGGTATCCCCTACAATGAGCAGTTCTTC. This codes for CASSYPRGIPYNEQFF. Using reference TRBV19 and TRBJ2-1 for the parts outside the CDR3, the full variable domain is DGGITQSPKYLFRKEGQNVTLSCEQNLNHDAMYWYRQDPGQGLRLIYYSQIVNDFQKGDIAEGYSVSREKKESFPLTVTSAQKNPTAFYLCASSYPRGIPYNEQFFGPGTRLTVL.

The J gene is TRBJ2-5, the V gene TRBV5-5; 9 bases are a match to TRBD1. This CDR3 comprises 15 residues. Trimming removed 4 bases from V and 4 bases from J; junction bases left unmatched: 8. Germline CDR1 reads SGHKS; CDR2 reads YYEKEE (reference sequence). The CDR3 loop reads CASSRWDRDVETQYF. CDR3 in DNA: TGTGCCAGCAGCCGTTGGGACAGGGACGTAGAGACCCAGTACTTC.

V usage is TRBV11-2 and J usage is TRBJ2-3; the D gene is possibly TRBD1 (6 bases). V was clipped by 5 bases and J by 0 bases, with 12 bases between them. CDR1 is SGHAT, CDR2 FQNNGV, per germline. The CDR3 extends over 15 amino acids. The CDR3 spells CASSGQPISTDTQYF. CDR3 bases: TGTGCCAGCAGCGGACAGCCCATTAGCACAGATACGCAGTATTTT. The full variable domain, rest sourced from reference TRBV11-2 and TRBJ2-3, is EAGVAQSPRYKIIEKRQSVAFWCNPISGHATLYWYQQILGQGPKLLIQFQNNGVVDDSQLPKDRFSAERLKGVDSTLKIQPAKLEDSAVYLCASSGQPISTDTQYFGPGTRLTVL.

V and J are TRBV2 and TRBJ1-1; D call uncertain. This CDR3 is built from 14 residues. Trimming shortened V by 6 bases and J by 7 bases, and 18 bases separated the two germline ends. Germline CDR1 reads SNHLY; CDR2 reads FYNNEI. The CDR3 nucleotides read TGTGCCAGCAGCGAGTCATGGTCTTCTAGTGAAGCTTTCTTT. Protein: CASSESWSSSEAFF.

J is TRBJ2-7 and V is TRBV19; TRBD1 aligns across 8 bases. Per the germline V gene, CDR1 is LNHDA and CDR2 is SQIVND (reference sequence). CDR3 length: 14 amino acids. Losses at the gene ends were 10 bases for V and 5 bases for J; bases not matched to a gene: 13. The CDR3 here is CATQAGQGSHEQYF. The CDR3 bases are TGTGCCACCCAAGCAGGACAGGGTTCCCACGAGCAGTACTTC.

The chain recombines TRBV5-1 with TRBJ2-7; 9 bases line up with TRBD2. CDR1 and CDR2 from the germline V gene are SGHRS and YFSETQ. This CDR3 is built from 15 residues. The ends lost 0 bases at V and 6 bases at J; junction bases unmatched: 7. The DNA of the CDR3 is TGCGCCAGCAGCTTGGCAGCGGGGGGCCCGTCCGAGCAGTACTTC. This encodes CASSLAAGGPSEQYF.

The CDR3 DNA reads TGTGCCAGCAGCGTAGAGGGGACACTAGACACTGAAGCTTTCTTT. This sequence encodes CASSVEGTLDTEAFF. V gene TRBV9 combines with J gene TRBJ1-1; perhaps TRBD1 as D (6 bases). Deletions cut 0 bases from V and 3 bases from J, with 12 bases between. Germline V CDR1 and CDR2: SGDLS, YYNGEE. The CDR3 has 15 residues.

This chain links TRBV7-2 with TRBJ1-1; no clear D. The CDR3 has 13 residues. In germline, CDR1 is SGHTA, CDR2 FQGNSA. The germline V and J ends were trimmed by 5 bases and 1 base, with 8 bases remaining between them. The CDR3 reads CASSPSTNTEAFF. In DNA form, the CDR3 reads TGTGCCAGCAGCCCGTCTACGAACACTGAAGCTTTCTTT.

The chain recombines TRBV4-3 with TRBJ2-2, with D uncertain. Germline V lookup: CDR1 LGHNA, CDR2 YSLEER. Deletions cut 0 bases from V and 7 bases from J, with 18 bases between. This CDR3 comprises 17 residues. The CDR3 sequence is CASSQDTKATSIGELFF. Written as DNA, the CDR3 is TGCGCCAGCAGCCAAGACACCAAAGCGACGAGTATCGGGGAGCTGTTTTTT.

The V gene is TRBV28, the J gene TRBJ1-2; D may be TRBD1 (5 bases). CDR1 and CDR2 from the germline V gene are MDHEN and SYDVKM. This CDR3 region has 16 residues. The V end was cut by 6 bases, the J end by 3 bases, with 20 bases between. The CDR3 reads CASSYRGGGGHYGYTF. The DNA of the CDR3 is TGTGCCAGCAGCTACCGTGGGGGAGGAGGGCACTATGGCTACACCTTC.

The chain links TRBV7-9 to TRBJ2-5, with D possibly being TRBD1 (5 bases). Trimming took off 7 bases at V and 2 bases at J, with 14 bases between the two ends. The germline V gene encodes CDR1 SEHNR and CDR2 FQNEAQ (reference sequence). The length of the CDR3 is 14 residues. The CDR3 bases are TGTGCCAGCACCACGACAGAGAATCAAGAGACCCAGTACTTC. Translating it yields CASTTTENQETQYF.

This clone has just a few counts. This chain joins TRBV7-2 and TRBJ2-7, with D possibly TRBD1 on 6 matching bases. V lost 6 bases to trimming and J lost 0 bases, with 12 bases between them. The germline gives CDR1 SGHTA, CDR2 FQGNSA. This CDR3 is 14 amino acids long. As DNA, the CDR3 is TGTGCCAGCAGACAGGGTGCTCTCTCCTACGAGCAGTACTTC. Encoded protein: CASRQGALSYEQYF. The whole variable domain, filled in from reference TRBV7-2 and TRBJ2-7, reads GAGVSQSPSNKVTEKGKDVELRCDPISGHTALYWYRQSLGQGLEFLIYFQGNSAPDKSGLPSDRFSAERTGGSVSTLTIQRTQQEDSAVYLCASRQGALSYEQYFGPGTRLTVT.

The chain recombines TRBV19 with TRBJ1-5; D gene uncertain. Germline V gene sequence: CDR1 LNHDA, CDR2 SQIVND (reference sequence). The V end was cut by 0 bases, the J end by 6 bases, with 6 bases between. The CDR3 extends over 13 amino acids. The CDR3 DNA follows: TGTGCCAGTAGTATAGATCGGGTTCAGCCCCAGCATTTT. Encoded protein: CASSIDRVQPQHF.

The V and J genes are TRBV30 and TRBJ2-7; tentatively, D is TRBD2 (6 bases). The CDR3 is 14 residues long. Germline V gene sequence: CDR1 GTSNPN, CDR2 SVGIG (reference sequence). Trimming removed 0 bases at V and 3 bases at J, with 12 bases between. The CDR3 region is CAWSVFSGHYEQYF. In DNA form, the CDR3 reads TGTGCCTGGAGTGTCTTTAGCGGACACTACGAGCAGTACTTC.

The V call is TRBV11-2, the J call TRBJ2-3; D is possibly TRBD2 (5 bases). Looked up from germline, CDR1 is SGHAT and CDR2 is FQNNGV. The V end lost 5 bases, the J end lost 0 bases, and 15 bases lay between the germline ends. The CDR3 runs 16 residues. This chain's CDR3 is CASSPVGGWSTDTQYF. CDR3 nucleotides: TGTGCCAGCAGCCCTGTAGGCGGGTGGAGCACAGATACGCAGTATTTT.